The 3 T cell receptor beta chains presented below share a single source sample, sequenced in a study of CD8+ T cells in alopecia areata. Documented treatment: oral pan-JAK inhibitor, 5-10 mg twice daily. The authors extracted RNA and reverse transcribed it into cDNA as the sequencing template. Assay used: immunoSEQ multiplex PCR; TCRdb lists only in-frame clones, some missing. The data show over 200,000 clones, over 60% seen once. This specimen consisted of CD4+ T cells sorted from blood, obtained at week 4, from a patient treated with tofacitinib. The receptor source for this set is a human donor with alopecia areata.

CDR3 in amino acids: CASSLGRSTDTQYF. CDR3 bases: TGTGCCAGCAGCTTAGGGCGGAGCACAGATACGCAGTATTTT. The rearrangement joins TRBV11-3 to TRBJ2-3; D gene ambiguous. Looked up from germline, CDR1 is SGHNT and CDR2 is YENEEA. Between the trimmed V and J ends, which lost 1 base and 0 bases, there was a span of 5 bases. The CDR3 has 14 residues.

This chain links TRBV15 with TRBJ2-6, with D perhaps matching TRBD2 (6 bases). The CDR3 spans 17 residues. The germline gives CDR1 LNHNV, CDR2 YYDKDF (reference sequence). Trimming left V 4 bases short and J 1 base short, with 14 bases between. CDR3 DNA sequence: TGTGCCACCAGCACGGACTACCCAGGGTCTGGGGCCAACGTCCTGACTTTC. Protein sequence: CATSTDYPGSGANVLTF.

The V gene is TRBV7-2, the J gene TRBJ2-5, with unresolved D. Trimming left V 1 base short and J 3 bases short, with 9 bases between. Germline V gene data show CDR1 as SGHTA and CDR2 as FQGNSA. This CDR3 is 14 amino acids long. The CDR3 reads CASSLDSPKETQYF. The DNA of the CDR3 is TGTGCCAGCAGCTTAGACAGTCCTAAAGAGACCCAGTACTTC.